This T cell receptor (beta chain) was identified during a study of shared T cell receptors in the human thymus. TCRdb's copy holds only in-frame clones and misses some; the assay was immunoSEQ multiplex PCR. The table lists 500,000 to 750,000 clones, roughly 90% of them singletons. This sample was also put to use in a study of human thymus T cells. That work contributes: Gene usage for V and J segments appeared biased in thymic and blood repertoires. Related research reported highly overlapping thymic repertoires among unrelated individuals.

The TCR originated in a boy in the first two years of life with a congenital heart defect. The source material was thymocytes.

The CDR3 reads CASSPGQGPNEKLFF. The CDR3 DNA follows: TGTGCCAGCAGCCCGGGACAGGGGCCTAATGAAAAACTGTTTTTT. The J gene is TRBJ1-4, the V gene TRBV7-9, with TRBD1 matching 10 bases. Germline CDR1 is SEHNR and CDR2 is FQNEAQ (reference sequence). Trimming removed 5 bases from V and 3 bases from J; junction bases left unmatched: 3. This CDR3 has 15 amino acids.